Reported below is one T cell receptor beta chain. The entry originates in a study of T cells expressing NK-cell markers. Germline V lookup: CDR1 SGHRS, CDR2 YFSETQ. The CDR3 has 14 residues. Each CDR3 protein gets one entry in TCRdb, which reprocessed the 5' RACE reads and gives no DNA. Its table lists 350,000 to 450,000 distinct CDR3 sequences. This receptor was obtained from a man aged 18-69 years in good health. This chain connects TRBV5-1 to TRBJ2-7; TCRdb returns TRBD1, unconfirmable since there is no DNA. What was sequenced was blood T cells: a sorted CD56 or NKG2C T cell subset, CD4+ or CD8+ T cells, or bulk PBMC T cells (not recorded which). The CDR3 sequence is CASSLVVTGYEQYF.